These 21 T cell receptor beta chains were sequenced from one sample in a study of CD8 T cells in Susac syndrome. An input of roughly 0.45 to 1 ug of RNA was subjected to reverse transcription using random hexamers. Via MiXCR, TCRdb re-called the immunoSEQ multiplex PCR reads, giving one row per CDR3 protein. The sample comprises 100,000 to 150,000 distinct CDR3 sequences, about 95% of which are singletons, and around 0.2% rests with the top ten. The sequenced sample consisted of CD8+ T cells from PBMCs. The origin of the receptors is a human donor with Susac syndrome.

In its sample, this clonotype was seen once. The rearrangement links TRBV9 to TRBJ1-6; D might be TRBD1 (5 bases). V lost 0 bases and J 7 bases, leaving 14 bases between the germline ends. This CDR3 contains 16 residues. Germline V gene sequence: CDR1 SGDLS, CDR2 YYNGEE. CDR3 in DNA: TGTGCCAGCAGCGTAGCGGCAGGGCCGCCGAATTCACCCCTCCACTTT. It codes for CASSVAAGPPNSPLHF.

The rearrangement links TRBV7-2 to TRBJ2-7, with a weak D call TRBD2 (6 bases). Germline CDR1 SGHTA, CDR2 FQGNSA. V gave up 6 bases and J gave up 2 bases, with 14 bases separating them. This CDR3 comprises 14 residues. In nucleotides, the CDR3 is TGTGCCAGCAGACTCGCGGGACCCCCCTACGAGCAGTACTTC. This encodes CASRLAGPPYEQYF. Variable domain in full (rest from reference TRBV7-2 and TRBJ2-7): GAGVSQSPSNKVTEKGKDVELRCDPISGHTALYWYRQSLGQGLEFLIYFQGNSAPDKSGLPSDRFSAERTGGSVSTLTIQRTQQEDSAVYLCASRLAGPPYEQYFGPGTRLTVT.

The chain carries TRBV9 and TRBJ1-2; D gene uncertain. The CDR3 extends over 14 amino acids. From germline, CDR1 is SGDLS and CDR2 YYNGEE. Between the trimmed V and J ends, which lost 0 bases and 5 bases, there was a span of 11 bases. CDR3: CASSVGVGRYGYTF. The CDR3 coding sequence is TGTGCCAGCAGCGTAGGGGTGGGGAGGTATGGCTACACCTTC.

The chain combines TRBV5-1 with TRBJ2-1, with TRBD2 matching 11 bases. Germline V CDR1 and CDR2: SGHRS, YFSETQ. V gave up 3 bases and J gave up 1 base; unmatched junction bases: 0. This CDR3 region has 15 residues. The DNA of the CDR3 is TGCGCCAGCAGCTCTAGCGGGGGGTCCTACAATGAGCAGTTCTTC. Translated, it gives CASSSSGGSYNEQFF.

The count of this clonotype is one. The V call is TRBV14, the J call TRBJ2-3, with D perhaps TRBD1 (6 bases). Germline lookup yields CDR1 SGHDN and CDR2 FVKESK. Trimming stripped 2 bases from V and 2 bases from J, with 20 bases between. There are 18 residues in the CDR3. CDR3 protein: CASSQSPGFGTTTDTQYF. The CDR3 DNA follows: TGTGCCAGCAGCCAAAGTCCAGGTTTCGGGACAACCACAGATACGCAGTATTTT.

The genes are TRBV29-1 and TRBJ2-3; 10 bases map to TRBD2. Germline values: CDR1 SQVTM, CDR2 ANQGSEA. V lost 6 bases, J lost 2 bases, and 5 bases stayed unmatched. The CDR3 length is 14 residues. CDR3 coding DNA: TGCAGCGTGGGGGGACTAGCGCCCACAGATACGCAGTATTTT. Protein: CSVGGLAPTDTQYF.

The rearrangement uses TRBV6-1 and TRBJ2-7, with 7 nucleotides matching TRBD2. The CDR3 covers 18 residues. The V and J ends lost 6 bases and 1 base, in that order; junction bases with no gene match: 18. Germline V CDR1 and CDR2: MNHNS, SASEGT. Here the CDR3 reads CASSRIMAGEVMSYEQYF. The DNA of the CDR3 is TGTGCCAGCAGCCGTATAATGGCGGGGGAGGTGATGTCCTACGAGCAGTACTTC.

This clonotype was recorded a few times. The chain is built from TRBV4-3 and TRBJ2-1, with unresolved D. Germline CDR1 is LGHNA and CDR2 is YSLEER. The CDR3 consists of 14 residues. The germline V and J ends were trimmed by 5 bases and 6 bases, with 14 bases remaining between them. CDR3: CASSDVGSGNEQFF. CDR3 sequence (DNA): TGCGCCAGCAGCGACGTGGGTTCTGGCAATGAGCAGTTCTTC.

J is TRBJ2-7 and V is TRBV5-4, with D perhaps TRBD1 (5 bases). Germline values: CDR1 SGHNT, CDR2 YYREEE (reference sequence). This CDR3 has 14 residues. Trimming took 0 bases from V and 7 from J, leaving 14 bases between them. The CDR3 DNA is TGTGCCAGCAGCTTGGTTGTCGTTAGGGGTGAGCAGTACTTC. Amino acid sequence: CASSLVVVRGEQYF.

In this sample, this clonotype turned up once. This chain uses TRBV6-5 with TRBJ2-1, with 9 nucleotides matching TRBD2. Germline V gene lookup returns CDR1 MNHEY and CDR2 SVGAGI. The CDR3 length is 17 residues. The junction had 8 bases not matched to a gene; V was cut back by 0 bases and J by 5 bases. The CDR3: CASSYSAAGGLNNEQFF. The CDR3 DNA reads as TGTGCCAGCAGTTACTCGGCGGCGGGGGGGCTGAACAATGAGCAGTTCTTC.

The V call is TRBV7-8, the J call TRBJ1-5, with no clear D. In germline, CDR1 is SGHVS, CDR2 FQNEAQ. CDR3 length equals 13 residues. Trimming pared 5 bases from V and 7 bases from J, leaving 12 bases between. CDR3 residues: CASSPRWSQPQHF. For the CDR3, the DNA is TGTGCCAGCAGCCCCCGTTGGAGCCAGCCCCAGCATTTT.

The genes are TRBV20-1 and TRBJ1-5; the match to TRBD1 covers 7 bases. The CDR3 totals 14 residues. Trimming removed 6 bases from V and 5 bases from J; junction bases left unmatched: 10. Germline CDR1 is DFQATT and CDR2 is SNEGSKA (reference sequence). CDR3 nucleotides: TGCAGTGCGTCGGAGGGGACAGCGTATCAGCCCCAGCATTTT. Translating gives CSASEGTAYQPQHF.

V is TRBV5-1 and J is TRBJ1-2, with D unresolved. CDR3 length: 16 residues. Trimming took 0 bases from V and 4 from J, leaving 16 bases between them. Germline loops: CDR1 SGHRS, CDR2 YFSETQ. In DNA form, the CDR3 reads TGCGCCAGCAGCTTGGGATGGTCGGAGAATAGCTATGGCTACACCTTC. Translated, it gives CASSLGWSENSYGYTF.

The chain combines TRBV27 with TRBJ1-3; D unresolved. Trimming took 1 base from V and 3 from J, leaving 1 base between them. Germline V gives CDR1 MNHEY, CDR2 SMNVEV (reference sequence). This CDR3 region has 12 residues. As DNA, the CDR3 is TGTGCCAGCAGTTTATTTGGAAACACCATATATTTT. This codes for CASSLFGNTIYF.

The chain recombines TRBV2 with TRBJ1-2, with D tentatively TRBD1 (5 bases). Trimming removed 7 bases at V and 4 bases at J, with 13 bases between. The CDR3 totals 13 residues. In germline, CDR1 is SNHLY, CDR2 FYNNEI. The CDR3 nucleotides are TGTGCCAGCACCGAAGGGAGGGGCTATGGCTACACCTTC. Its protein is CASTEGRGYGYTF.

The chain joins TRBV10-2 to TRBJ1-1; D ambiguous. Germline V gene sequence: CDR1 WSHSY, CDR2 SAAADI. This CDR3 has 13 amino acids. Trimming removed 0 bases from V and 1 base from J, with 3 bases in between. DNA for the CDR3: TGCGCCAGCAGTGAGTCGGAGAACACTGAAGCTTTCTTT. This sequence encodes CASSESENTEAFF.

This clonotype was counted a single time. The gene calls are TRBV14 and TRBJ2-1, with D tentatively TRBD1 (5 bases). The CDR3 runs 16 residues. Germline loops: CDR1 SGHDN, CDR2 FVKESK. Trimming removed 1 base from V and 8 bases from J, with 18 bases in between. As DNA, the CDR3 is TGTGCCAGCAGCCAAGTAAGGGATACAGGTTTCGATGAGCAGTTCTTC. It specifies CASSQVRDTGFDEQFF.

This chain joins TRBV6-1 and TRBJ1-2; 7 bases are a match to TRBD1. Germline V gives CDR1 MNHNS, CDR2 SASEGT. Trimming removed 7 bases from V and 3 bases from J; junction bases left unmatched: 14. CDR3 length: 16 amino acids. The CDR3 loop reads CASMGDGTGQDYGYTF. DNA of the CDR3: TGTGCCAGCATGGGGGACGGAACCGGACAGGACTATGGCTACACCTTC.

J is TRBJ1-1 and V is TRBV6-2 or TRBV6-3; D unclear. V was trimmed by 5 bases and J by 1 base, leaving 8 bases between them. Germline V gives CDR1 MNHEY, CDR2 SVGEGT. This CDR3 is 13 amino acids long. CDR3 sequence: CASSTGENTEAFF. DNA of the CDR3: TGTGCCAGCAGTACCGGTGAGAACACTGAAGCTTTCTTT.

This sequence joins TRBV7-9 and TRBJ2-1; 7 bases are a match to TRBD1. CDR1 is SEHNR, CDR2 FQNEAQ, per germline (reference sequence). This CDR3 has 12 amino acids. The V gene end was trimmed by 5 bases and the J gene end by 12 bases; junction bases not matched to a gene: 7. The CDR3 DNA follows: TGTGCCAGCAGCCTGCAGGGGGAAGGGCAGTTCTTC. Residues: CASSLQGEGQFF.

This clonotype has only one observation. The chain is built from TRBV15 and TRBJ2-1; 13 bases are a match to TRBD2. V was pared by 0 bases and J by 2 bases, with 1 base of the junction left unmatched. The CDR3 is 17 amino acids. In germline, CDR1 is LNHNV, CDR2 YYDKDF (reference sequence). Written as DNA, the CDR3 is TGTGCCACCAGCAGAGAGGGGACTAGCGGGGCCTACAATGAGCAGTTCTTC. This sequence encodes CATSREGTSGAYNEQFF.